Listed here is a single T cell receptor (beta chain). This entry comes from a study of blood T cell repertoires in COVID-19. Study in general: The origin of the acute and convalescent COVID-19 samples was the United States, Italy and Spain. Nucleic acid was either cDNA or gDNA, and it came from T cells, B-cell-depleted T cells, or PBMCs.

In the study's own analysis: Counts of nucleated cells, estimated from reference gene primer amplification, were obtained. Using immunoSEQ multiplex PCR, the repertoire was profiled, and TCRdb retains in-frame clones only, with some absent. D and trimming come from the DNA, and the V and J calls and clone size come from that table. The sample has about 250,000 clones; 88% are singletons. Followed over time, Seattle patients had been enrolled while infection was active. This CDR3 comprises 14 residues. V was pared by 5 bases and J by 3 bases, with 5 bases of the junction left unmatched. Germline V CDR1 and CDR2: SGHVS, FNYEAQ.

The receptor was derived from a woman in her twenties or thirties with COVID-19, enrolled during active disease. Sequencing was performed on peripheral blood. V is TRBV7-6 and J is TRBJ2-3, with 7 nucleotides matching TRBD1. In DNA form, the CDR3 reads TGTGCCAGCAGCAGACAGGGTGGTACAGATACGCAGTATTTT. It specifies CASSRQGGTDTQYF.